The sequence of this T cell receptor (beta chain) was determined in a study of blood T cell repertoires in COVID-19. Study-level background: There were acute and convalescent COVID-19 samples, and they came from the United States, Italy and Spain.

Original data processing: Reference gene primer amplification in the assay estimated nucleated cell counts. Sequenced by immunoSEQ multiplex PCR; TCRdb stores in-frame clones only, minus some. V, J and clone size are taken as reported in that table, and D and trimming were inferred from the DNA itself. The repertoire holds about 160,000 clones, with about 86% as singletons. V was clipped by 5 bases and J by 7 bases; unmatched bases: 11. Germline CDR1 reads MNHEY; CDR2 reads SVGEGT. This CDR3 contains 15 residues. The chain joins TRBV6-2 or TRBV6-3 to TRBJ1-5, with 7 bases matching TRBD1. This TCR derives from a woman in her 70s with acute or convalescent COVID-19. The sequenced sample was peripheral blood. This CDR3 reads CASSTDRAPNQPQHF. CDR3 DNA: TGTGCCAGCAGTACCGACAGGGCTCCTAACCAGCCCCAGCATTTT.